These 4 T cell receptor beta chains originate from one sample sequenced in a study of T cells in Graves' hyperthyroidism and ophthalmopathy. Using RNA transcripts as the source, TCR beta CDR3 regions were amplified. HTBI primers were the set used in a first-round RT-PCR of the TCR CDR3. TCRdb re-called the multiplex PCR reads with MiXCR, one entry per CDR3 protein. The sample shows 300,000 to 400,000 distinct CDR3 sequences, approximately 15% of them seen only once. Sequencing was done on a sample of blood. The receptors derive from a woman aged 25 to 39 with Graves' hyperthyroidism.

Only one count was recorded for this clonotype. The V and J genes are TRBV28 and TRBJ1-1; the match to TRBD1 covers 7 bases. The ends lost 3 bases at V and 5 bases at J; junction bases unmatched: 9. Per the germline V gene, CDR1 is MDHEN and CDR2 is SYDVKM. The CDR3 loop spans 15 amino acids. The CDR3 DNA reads TGTGCCAGCAGTTTCTTGCAGGGGGGGTGGACTGAAGCTTTCTTT. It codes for CASSFLQGGWTEAFF.

CDR3 coding DNA: TGTGCCAGCGGCGAACAGGGTTTTGGAGAGACCCAGTACTTC. It encodes CASGEQGFGETQYF. The chain links TRBV7-9 to TRBJ2-5, with D perhaps TRBD1 (6 bases). In germline, CDR1 is SEHNR, CDR2 FQNEAQ (reference sequence). This CDR3 has 14 amino acids. V lost 8 bases, J lost 4 bases, and 17 bases lay in between.

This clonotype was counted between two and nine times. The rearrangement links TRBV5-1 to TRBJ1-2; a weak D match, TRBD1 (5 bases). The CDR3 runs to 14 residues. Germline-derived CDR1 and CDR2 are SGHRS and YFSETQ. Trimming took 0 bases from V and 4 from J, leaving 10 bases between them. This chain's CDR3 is CASSLEGDGYGYTF. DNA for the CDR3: TGCGCCAGCAGCTTGGAAGGGGACGGCTATGGCTACACCTTC.

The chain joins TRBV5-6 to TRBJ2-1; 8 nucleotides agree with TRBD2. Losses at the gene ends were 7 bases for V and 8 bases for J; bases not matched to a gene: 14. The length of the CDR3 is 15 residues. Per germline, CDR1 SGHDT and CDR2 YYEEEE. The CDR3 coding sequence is TGTGCCAGCTACGATACGGGAGGGCCTATAGATGAGCAGTTCTTC. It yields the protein CASYDTGGPIDEQFF.